These T cell receptor beta chains were read from a single sample in a study of glioma-infiltrating T cells. MiXCR, applied by TCRdb to the multiplex PCR reads, yields one record per CDR3 protein. The sample lists around 90,000 distinct CDR3 sequences, around 40% seen once, with 35% to 40% in the top ten. The specimen was glioma tissue, nonneoplastic brain tissue, or PBMCs (not recorded which). Receptor source: a human donor with low-grade glioma or glioblastoma, undergoing nonglioma brain surgery, or in good health (not recorded which). Both conserved end residues are part of each CDR3. The D gene is left open where the match is weak. Rows give clone size only sometimes, using once, few, many, or a class for an expanded clone.

TRBJ2-3,-,many,TRBV7-9,TGTGCCAGCAGCTTAGCCCTATCGACTGCTAGCACAGATACGCAGTATTTT,CASSLALSTASTDTQYF
TRBJ2-5,-,-,TRBV27,TGTGCCAGCAGTTTTACAAGGGGAGAGACCAAGTACTTC,CASSFTRGETKYF
TRBJ2-2,TRBD1,many,TRBV6-2/TRBV6-3,TGTGCCAGCAGTTCCCAGGGGGCCGGGGAGCTGTTTTTT,CASSSQGAGELFF
TRBJ2-3,-,-,TRBV27,TGTGCCAGCAGATCCCCGGGGCTTACCTTGGGCACAGATACGCAGTATTTT,CASRSPGLTLGTDTQYF
TRBJ2-3,-,-,TRBV6-2/TRBV6-3,TGTGCCAGCATCGAGGGTCGAACACCCACAGACACGCAGTATTTT,CASIEGRTPTDTQYF
TRBJ1-3,-,many,TRBV28,TGTGCCAGCAGCAACGAAAATTTATTTGGAAACACCATATATTTT,CASSNENLFGNTIYF
TRBJ2-1,-,many,TRBV6-1,TGTGCCAGCAGTGAATGGAGCGACCTTGGCGATGAGCAGTTCTTC,CASSEWSDLGDEQFF
TRBJ1-1,-,-,TRBV3-1,TGTGCCAGCAGCGTAAGGTCGGGGCAGCGTGAGGGAGCTTTCTTT,CASSVRSGQREGAFF
TRBJ2-2,-,-,TRBV10-3,TGTGCCACTTTTGGGGGGCCGGCGAGGGAGCTGTTTTTT,CATFGGPARELFF
TRBJ1-5,-,-,TRBV2,TGTGCCAGCCTCCCGGGGAATAGCAGTCAGCCCCAGCATTTT,CASLPGNSSQPQHF
TRBJ2-3,-,many,TRBV7-2,TGTGCCAGCAGCTTAGTTCGACCTAGCACAGATACGCAGTATTTT,CASSLVRPSTDTQYF